The clone carrying this T cell receptor beta chain came up a few times. This sample stems from a study of patients and donors after allogeneic stem cell transplantation. Germline assignment: CDR1 MGHRA and CDR2 YSYEKL. The germline V and J ends were trimmed by 0 bases and 5 bases, with 11 bases remaining between them. The CDR3 sequence is 15 residues long. From the RT-PCR reads, TCRdb called clonotypes with MiXCR, one entry per CDR3 protein. Among about 34,000 distinct CDR3 sequences listed, 37% were seen once. Sequenced sample: blood, either unsorted or a sorted T cell fraction (not recorded which). The receptor's source is a human donor who was either an allogeneic HSCT recipient or a stem cell or donor lymphocyte infusion donor (not recorded which). It is not recorded whose cells these are; they may come from a transplant donor. J is TRBJ1-5 and V is TRBV4-1, with D possibly being TRBD1 (5 bases). The CDR3 protein is CASSQDRGTYQPQHF. The CDR3 DNA sequence: TGCGCCAGCAGCCAAGACCGGGGGACCTATCAGCCCCAGCATTTT.